This T cell receptor (beta chain) was found in a study of blood T cell repertoires in COVID-19. Under the authors' procedure: Quantification of nucleated cells was approximated via reference gene primer amplification. Profiled with immunoSEQ multiplex PCR; TCRdb holds only in-frame clones, not every one. V and J calls and clone size follow that table, whereas D and trimming were derived from the DNA. Of some 220,000 clones detected, approximately 86% appear once; the ten largest clones hold around 6.4%. The CDR3 totals 13 residues. Germline loops: CDR1 SGHKS, CDR2 YYEKEE (reference sequence). Trimming left V 2 bases short and J 2 bases short, with 6 bases between.

This chain uses TRBV5-5 with TRBJ2-3, with D unclear. Sequenced material: peripheral blood. This receptor was obtained from an older woman with active or convalescent COVID-19. The CDR3 reads CASSLIITDTQYF. DNA of the CDR3: TGTGCCAGCAGCTTAATAATCACAGATACGCAGTATTTT.